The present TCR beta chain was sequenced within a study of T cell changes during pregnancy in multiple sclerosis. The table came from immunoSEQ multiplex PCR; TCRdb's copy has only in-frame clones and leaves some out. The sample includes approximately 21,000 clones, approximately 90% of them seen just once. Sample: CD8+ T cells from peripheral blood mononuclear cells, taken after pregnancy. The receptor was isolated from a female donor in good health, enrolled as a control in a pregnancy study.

The CDR3 nucleotides are TGCAGCGTTGATAATGGGGGGTCGAACACTGAAGCTTTCTTT. Translated: CSVDNGGSNTEAFF. The chain carries TRBV29-1 and TRBJ1-1; possibly TRBD1 for D (5 bases). The CDR3 loop spans 14 amino acids. Trimming removed 3 bases from V and 1 base from J, with 12 bases in between. CDR1 is SQVTM and CDR2 is ANQGSEA in the germline V gene.